One and the same sample provided the 24 T cell receptor beta chains below, sequenced in a study of T cell responses to AZD1222 COVID-19 vaccine. TCRdb keeps only in-frame clones here, not all; method: immunoSEQ multiplex PCR. Altogether roughly 200,000 clones are present, around 90% being singletons, with the ten largest covering approximately 8%. Source: peripheral blood, taken on day 0 of AZD1222 vaccination. Receptors were obtained from an adult in good health.

V and J are TRBV12-3 or TRBV12-4 and TRBJ1-1; D ambiguous. The CDR3 is 13 amino acids. Trimming shortened V by 7 bases and J by 3 bases, and 12 bases separated the two germline ends. The CDR3: CASILGRDTEAFF. The CDR3 nucleotides are TGTGCCAGCATCCTGGGGAGGGACACTGAAGCTTTCTTT.

The V gene is TRBV5-8, the J gene TRBJ1-1; the D gene is possibly TRBD1 (5 bases). V dropped 4 bases and J dropped 1 base, with 14 bases sitting between them. The germline V gene has CDR1 SGHTS and CDR2 YDEGEE. The CDR3 loop spans 15 amino acids. This CDR3 reads CASSLRPDRNTEAFF. Here the CDR3 DNA reads TGTGCCAGCAGCCTCCGTCCTGACAGGAACACTGAAGCTTTCTTT. Full variable domain (remainder filled in from reference TRBV5-8 and TRBJ1-1): EAGVTQSPTHLIKTRGQQATLRCSPISGHTSVYWYQQALGLGLQFLLWYDEGEERNRGNFPPRFSGRQFPNYSSELNVNALELEDSALYLCASSLRPDRNTEAFFGQGTRLTVV.

The V call is TRBV6-1, the J call TRBJ2-5; TRBD2 aligns across 8 bases. Germline trimming cut 2 bases from V and 3 bases from J; bases unmatched to any gene: 5. Germline lookup yields CDR1 MNHNS and CDR2 SASEGT. The CDR3 consists of 15 residues. The CDR3 loop reads CASSESPLAEETQYF. CDR3 sequence (DNA): TGTGCCAGCAGTGAAAGCCCACTAGCGGAAGAGACCCAGTACTTC.

The chain is built from TRBV6-5 and TRBJ1-1; 9 bases are shared with TRBD1. CDR1 and CDR2 from the germline V gene are MNHEY and SVGAGI. The CDR3 length is 14 residues. V trimming: 6 bases; J trimming: 5 bases; junction bases outside the gene matches: 7. This CDR3 reads CASRGDRVDTEAFF. The CDR3, as DNA: TGTGCCAGCAGGGGGGACAGGGTAGATACTGAAGCTTTCTTT.

The chain links TRBV7-2 to TRBJ1-4, with D unresolved. V gave up 5 bases and J gave up 8 bases, with 15 bases separating them. Germline CDR1 reads SGHTA; CDR2 reads FQGNSA. The CDR3 sequence is 14 residues long. The CDR3 nucleotides are TGTGCCAGCAGCCCCCCCGGTTCGTGGGAAAAACTGTTTTTT. Amino acids: CASSPPGSWEKLFF.

The chain combines TRBV12-3 or TRBV12-4 with TRBJ2-2; D remains unclear. V was shortened by 5 bases and J by 8 bases, with 12 bases between the two germline ends. The CDR3 totals 13 residues. The CDR3 DNA follows: TGTGCCAGCAGTCCCCTCCGTGCGGGGGAGCTGTTTTTT. Its translation: CASSPLRAGELFF.

This chain connects TRBV20-1 to TRBJ2-5; TRBD2 matches 9 bases. The trim removed 3 bases at V and 6 bases at J, leaving 8 bases unmatched. CDR1 is DFQATT, CDR2 SNEGSKA, per germline (reference sequence). The CDR3 extends over 14 amino acids. CDR3 sequence reads: CSASFAGGIQTQYF. DNA of the CDR3: TGCAGTGCTAGTTTCGCGGGGGGGATACAGACCCAGTACTTC.

J is TRBJ1-5 and V is TRBV5-4; 7 nucleotides match TRBD1. V shed 1 base, J shed 7 bases, and the junction held 5 bases outside the gene matches. Germline CDR1 reads SGHNT; CDR2 reads YYREEE (reference sequence). The CDR3 totals 14 residues. The CDR3 protein is CASSLQGVDQPQHF. The CDR3 nucleotides are TGTGCCAGCAGCTTGCAGGGGGTTGACCAGCCCCAGCATTTT.

V usage is TRBV12-3 or TRBV12-4 and J usage is TRBJ1-1; D unclear. CDR3 length: 10 residues. V lost 3 bases and J lost 8, with 4 bases in between. The CDR3 reads CASSLEEAFF. DNA for the CDR3: TGTGCCAGCAGTTTGGAGGAAGCTTTCTTT.

This chain joins TRBV10-1 and TRBJ1-1, with D perhaps TRBD1 (5 bases). CDR1 WNHNN and CDR2 SYGVQD come from the germline V gene (reference sequence). Between the trimmed V and J ends, which lost 0 bases and 1 base, there was a span of 9 bases. The CDR3 spans 15 residues. The CDR3 DNA reads as TGCGCCAGCAGTGAGTCTGGGGGACCGAACACTGAAGCTTTCTTT. Amino acids: CASSESGGPNTEAFF.

This clone was recorded once. V gene TRBV18 combines with J gene TRBJ1-1; D might be TRBD1 (5 bases). Germline CDR1 KGHSH, CDR2 LQKENI. V lost 6 bases and J lost 1, with 6 bases in between. This CDR3 is built from 12 residues. CDR3 sequence (DNA): TGTGCCAGCTCGGGACGGAACACTGAAGCTTTCTTT. Translating it yields CASSGRNTEAFF.

A remark on this clone: In the same sample, other DNA sequences code for this CDR3. The rearrangement joins TRBV9 to TRBJ1-1; 8 bases align to TRBD1. The CDR3 contains 14 residues. The V gene end was trimmed by 4 bases and the J gene end by 2 bases; junction bases not matched to a gene: 4. CDR1 is SGDLS and CDR2 is YYNGEE in the germline V gene. The chain's CDR3 is CASSPTGENTEAFF. CDR3 coding DNA: TGTGCCAGCAGCCCGACAGGGGAAAACACTGAAGCTTTCTTT.

This sequence joins TRBV13 and TRBJ1-2; tentative D call: TRBD1 (6 bases). The germline V gene encodes CDR1 PRHDT and CDR2 FYEKMQ (reference sequence). V was clipped by 2 bases and J by 6 bases, with 19 bases between them. The CDR3 is 16 amino acids. The CDR3 region is CASSLQGQTLANGYTF. Written as DNA, the CDR3 is TGTGCCAGCAGCTTACAGGGACAAACTCTTGCCAATGGCTACACCTTC.

The CDR3 DNA sequence: TGTGCCAGCAGCCTCCCGGGAGAACAAGAGACCCAGTACTTC. Its protein product is CASSLPGEQETQYF. The gene calls are TRBV5-4 and TRBJ2-5; tentative D call: TRBD2 (6 bases). The CDR3 loop spans 14 amino acids. In germline, CDR1 is SGHNT, CDR2 YYREEE (reference sequence). Between the trimmed V and J ends, which lost 4 bases and 2 bases, there was a span of 12 bases.

The chain recombines TRBV5-1 with TRBJ2-1; a weak D match, TRBD1 (6 bases). The V gene's germline CDR1 is SGHRS and CDR2 YFSETQ. CDR3 length: 16 amino acids. Trimming removed 2 bases from V and 5 bases from J, with 17 bases in between. The CDR3 region is CASSLYSRDTDNEQFF. The CDR3 nucleotides are TGCGCCAGCAGCTTATATAGCCGGGACACCGACAATGAGCAGTTCTTC.

The gene calls are TRBV7-2 and TRBJ1-2; D gene uncertain. The germline CDR1 and CDR2 sequences are SGHTA and FQGNSA. V shed 3 bases and J shed 0 bases, with 8 bases lying between them. This CDR3 comprises 14 residues. The CDR3 nucleotides read TGTGCCAGCAGCTTTTTTGACACTAACTATGGCTACACCTTC. It encodes CASSFFDTNYGYTF.

This chain's CDR3 is CASSAGNTIYF. For the CDR3, the DNA is TGTGCCAGCAGCGCGGGAAACACCATATATTTT. V gene TRBV6-6 combines with J gene TRBJ1-3, with no clear D. CDR1 is MNHNY, CDR2 SVGAGI, per germline (reference sequence). The V end lost 6 bases, the J end lost 4 bases, and 4 bases lay between the germline ends. This CDR3 has 11 residues.

This clone was detected only once. V and J are TRBV3-1 (or the pseudogene TRBV3-2) and TRBJ2-1, with 11 nucleotides matching TRBD1. The length of the CDR3 is 15 residues. V dropped 4 bases and J dropped 6; count of bases not matched to a gene: 5. Germline V gene sequence: CDR1 LGHDT, CDR2 YNNKEL (reference sequence). CDR3 coding DNA: TGTGCCAGCAGCCTCCGGACAGGGGGCTTCAATGAGCAGTTCTTC. As protein: CASSLRTGGFNEQFF.

The V call is TRBV15, the J call TRBJ2-1, with TRBD2 matching over 10 bases. This CDR3 comprises 17 residues. The junction had 5 bases not matched to a gene; V was cut back by 0 bases and J by 3 bases. Looked up from germline, CDR1 is LNHNV and CDR2 is YYDKDF (reference sequence). The CDR3 DNA reads as TGTGCCACCAGCAGAGAGAGCGGGGGGGCCTTCTACAATGAGCAGTTCTTC. This translates into CATSRESGGAFYNEQFF.

CDR3 in DNA: TGTGCCAGCAGCTTAGATCAGGGGTCTGGGGCCAACGTCCTGACTTTC. Translating it yields CASSLDQGSGANVLTF. The gene calls are TRBV11-3 and TRBJ2-6, with D possibly TRBD1 on 6 matching bases. CDR1 and CDR2 from the germline V gene are SGHNT and YENEEA. Trimming stripped 0 bases from V and 1 base from J, with 7 bases between. This CDR3 has 16 residues.

The V call is TRBV7-3, the J call TRBJ2-7; D is unclear. The CDR3 length is 15 residues. Germline-derived CDR1 and CDR2 are SGHTA and FQGTGA. V dropped 5 bases and J dropped 6 bases, with 20 bases sitting between them. The CDR3 spells CASSPSPRTYGEQYF. The CDR3 DNA is TGTGCCAGCAGCCCGTCACCTAGGACGTATGGCGAGCAGTACTTC.

The chain uses TRBV28 and TRBJ1-2; D gene unclear. This CDR3 contains 15 residues. V shed 4 bases and J shed 0 bases, with 12 bases lying between them. Germline V gene sequence: CDR1 MDHEN, CDR2 SYDVKM. DNA of the CDR3: TGTGCCAGCAGTTACGGTATAGGGTCTAACTATGGCTACACCTTC. Its translation: CASSYGIGSNYGYTF.

In DNA, the CDR3 is TGCGCCAGCAGCCACCGGCTCGGGACAGGCTACGAGCAGTACTTC. Translated: CASSHRLGTGYEQYF. V gene TRBV4-1 combines with J gene TRBJ2-7; 8 bases match TRBD1. The V gene end was trimmed by 3 bases and the J gene end by 3 bases; junction bases not matched to a gene: 7. Looked up from germline, CDR1 is MGHRA and CDR2 is YSYEKL. The CDR3 is 15 residues long.

Turning to this clone: A read error may be the cause here, since a much bigger clone is one base away. This rearrangement joins TRBV14 to TRBJ1-2; D not resolved. Looked up from germline, CDR1 is SGHDN and CDR2 is FVKESK. V was trimmed by 0 bases and J by 8 bases, leaving 4 bases between them. CDR3 size: 11 residues. Here the CDR3 reads CASSQEGGYTF. The CDR3 DNA sequence: TGTGCCAGCAGCCAAGAGGGGGGCTACACCTTC.